This TCR beta chain was identified during a study of graft-versus-host responses after intestinal transplantation. Overall study: The transplants performed in recipients were multivisceral, liver-intestinal, or isolated intestinal. Tacrolimus and steroids were given for two to three years to all recipients after anti-thymocyte globulin induction.

Regarding this clone: Its matching antigen is unknown.

Findings and caveats of the study: Recipient marrow held GvH clones, some first seen in ileum or blood.

Produced via immunoSEQ multiplex PCR; TCRdb's table is partial and in-frame only. The table lists over 120,000 clones, around 90% of them singletons. There are 16 residues in the CDR3. V was clipped by 4 bases and J by 0 bases, with 14 bases between them. CDR1 SGHRS and CDR2 YFSETQ come from the germline V gene. The sequence was collected from a human donor who received an intestinal transplant. The rearrangement links TRBV5-1 to TRBJ1-3, with D unclear. Sequenced material: unstimulated CD4+ T cells sorted from spleen or lymph node cells, taken before intestinal transplant. The CDR3 reads CASSPEGGRSGNTIYF. CDR3 coding DNA: TGCGCCAGCAGCCCCGAGGGCGGTCGCTCTGGAAACACCATATATTTT.